The 21 T cell receptor beta chains presented below share a single source sample, sequenced in a study of shared clonotypes between healthy human individuals. Clones were sequenced by immunoSEQ multiplex PCR, and TCRdb holds only the in-frame ones, with some missing. The data hold more than 1,200,000 clones, with approximately 98.5% observed a single time. The sequencing sample was made of naive CD4+ T cells sorted from blood. Subset reported: CD45RA+ positively selected. The receptors here all came from a man between 25 and 39 years old in good health.

The V and J genes are TRBV30 and TRBJ2-2; D remains ambiguous. The CDR3 has 11 amino acids. Germline CDR1 reads GTSNPN; CDR2 reads SVGIG (reference sequence). V was pared by 4 bases and J by 5 bases, with 5 bases between. The CDR3 loop is CAWKGTGELFF. The DNA of the CDR3 is TGTGCCTGGAAAGGTACCGGGGAGCTGTTTTTT. The variable domain in full, with the rest retrieved from reference TRBV30 and TRBJ2-2, is SQTIHQWPATLVQPVGSPLSLECTVEGTSNPNLYWYRQAAGRGLQLLFYSVGIGQISSEVPQNLSASRPQDRQFILSSKKLLLSDSGFYLCAWKGTGELFFGEGSRLTVL.

V usage is TRBV6-1 and J usage is TRBJ1-1; D unclear. From germline, CDR1 is MNHNS and CDR2 SASEGT. The CDR3 runs to 13 residues. The V and J ends lost 1 base and 1 base respectively, with 4 bases between them. CDR3 region: CASSEGPNTEAFF. The CDR3 DNA reads as TGTGCCAGCAGTGAAGGACCGAACACTGAAGCTTTCTTT.

The V gene is TRBV5-1, the J gene TRBJ1-1; 10 bases align to TRBD1. Germline trimming cut 4 bases from V and 0 bases from J; bases unmatched to any gene: 3. This CDR3 has 15 amino acids. Germline CDR1 is SGHRS and CDR2 is YFSETQ. In DNA form, the CDR3 reads TGCGCCAGCAGCAGGGACAGGGGCTTGAACACTGAAGCTTTCTTT. Translated: CASSRDRGLNTEAFF.

V is TRBV10-3 and J is TRBJ1-4, with no clear D. V lost 5 bases and J 3 bases, leaving 10 bases between the germline ends. The CDR3 covers 14 residues. CDR1 and CDR2 (germline): ENHRY, SYGVKD. In nucleotides, the CDR3 is TGTGCCATCAGTAGCAAGGGTTCTAATGAAAAACTGTTTTTT. It yields the protein CAISSKGSNEKLFF.

This clone was counted between two and nine times. Other nucleotide sequences in the sample specify the same CDR3. The chain carries TRBV5-1 and TRBJ1-1; D remains ambiguous. The CDR3 spans 13 residues. V was clipped by 0 bases and J by 0 bases, with 3 bases between them. The germline V gene encodes CDR1 SGHRS and CDR2 YFSETQ. The DNA of the CDR3 is TGCGCCAGCAGCTTGGATTTGAACACTGAAGCTTTCTTT. Amino acids: CASSLDLNTEAFF.

The gene calls are TRBV9 and TRBJ1-5; D not resolved. CDR1 SGDLS and CDR2 YYNGEE come from the germline V gene. This CDR3 region has 15 residues. Trimming stripped 0 bases from V and 7 bases from J, with 14 bases between. CDR3 region: CASSVGPSWGQPQHF. CDR3 coding DNA: TGTGCCAGCAGCGTAGGGCCCTCCTGGGGACAGCCCCAGCATTTT. Full variable domain (outside the CDR3, taken from reference TRBV9 and TRBJ1-5): DSGVTQTPKHLITATGQRVTLRCSPRSGDLSVYWYQQSLDQGLQFLIQYYNGEERAKGNILERFSAQQFPDLHSELNLSSLELGDSALYFCASSVGPSWGQPQHFGDGTRLSIL.

The rearrangement links TRBV7-2 to TRBJ2-7; the D gene is possibly TRBD2 (7 bases). Looked up from germline, CDR1 is SGHTA and CDR2 is FQGNSA. V shed 3 bases and J shed 2 bases, with 14 bases lying between them. The CDR3 is made up of 15 amino acids. CDR3 region: CASSFQQGGTYEQYF. CDR3 coding DNA: TGTGCCAGCAGCTTTCAACAGGGAGGGACCTACGAGCAGTACTTC.

This clone was seen just once. The chain is built from TRBV18 and TRBJ2-7, with D perhaps matching TRBD1 (5 bases). Between the trimmed V and J ends, which lost 2 bases and 6 bases, there was a span of 14 bases. The CDR3 has 14 residues. CDR1 and CDR2 (germline): KGHSH, LQKENI. The CDR3 is CASSPRQGLVEQYF. DNA for the CDR3: TGTGCCAGCTCACCAAGGCAGGGTTTAGTCGAGCAGTACTTC.

For this clone: The sample carries other DNA sequences with the same CDR3. V and J are TRBV5-1 and TRBJ1-3; TRBD1 might be the D (5 bases). CDR1 is SGHRS, CDR2 YFSETQ, per germline. V lost 0 bases and J 2 bases, leaving 6 bases between the germline ends. CDR3 length: 14 amino acids. Here the CDR3 reads CASSLGQTGNTIYF. The DNA for the CDR3 is TGCGCCAGCAGCTTGGGACAGACTGGAAACACCATATATTTT.

The count of this clone is one. V and J are TRBV5-1 and TRBJ2-7; 7 bases are a match to TRBD2. V gave up 2 bases and J gave up 3 bases; unmatched junction bases: 2. Germline values: CDR1 SGHRS, CDR2 YFSETQ. The CDR3 runs 13 residues. CDR3 nucleotides: TGCGCCAGCAGCTTCCAGCGGGACTACGAGCAGTACTTC. Its translation: CASSFQRDYEQYF.

This clone was detected once. The CDR3 is CASSQDWPLDRASSGNTIYF. The CDR3 nucleotides are TGCGCCAGCAGCCAAGATTGGCCCCTAGACAGGGCAAGCTCTGGAAACACCATATATTTT. This sequence joins TRBV4-3 and TRBJ1-3, with TRBD1 matching over 7 bases. Germline CDR1 reads LGHNA; CDR2 reads YSLEER. There are 20 residues in the CDR3. With V trimmed by 0 bases and J by 0 bases, 14 bases remained unmatched.

This clone appeared once. The CDR3 is CASSLSHNTEAFF. In nucleotides, the CDR3 is TGTGCCAGCAGCTTATCCCACAATACTGAAGCTTTCTTT. J is TRBJ1-1 and V is TRBV11-3; unclear D gene. CDR1 is SGHNT and CDR2 is YENEEA in the germline V gene. This CDR3 is built from 13 residues. V shed 2 bases and J shed 5 bases, with 9 bases lying between them.

Comment on this clone: Different DNA sequences within this sample yield the same CDR3. V gene TRBV9 combines with J gene TRBJ2-2, with TRBD2 identical over 8 bases. The CDR3 is 15 residues long. Germline CDR1 SGDLS, CDR2 YYNGEE. V dropped 2 bases and J dropped 1; count of bases not matched to a gene: 1. CDR3 protein: CASSVTSGNTGELFF. DNA of the CDR3: TGTGCCAGCAGCGTCACTAGCGGGAACACCGGGGAGCTGTTTTTT.

The chain couples TRBV7-9 to TRBJ2-3, with D possibly being TRBD2 (7 bases). CDR3 size: 16 residues. Germline V gene sequence: CDR1 SEHNR, CDR2 FQNEAQ (reference sequence). V shed 5 bases and J shed 0 bases, with 15 bases lying between them. This CDR3 reads CASSPWGGISTDTQYF. The CDR3 nucleotides read TGTGCCAGCAGCCCATGGGGGGGCATAAGCACAGATACGCAGTATTTT.

The rearrangement joins TRBV29-1 to TRBJ2-3, with TRBD2 matching over 13 bases. Germline V gene sequence: CDR1 SQVTM, CDR2 ANQGSEA. The CDR3 spans 15 residues. Trimming cost V 4 bases and J 6 bases; bases outside gene matches: 7. DNA of the CDR3: TGCAGCGTTGCTTTCGGGACTAGCGGGACCGATACGCAGTATTTT. Its translation: CSVAFGTSGTDTQYF.

This sequence joins TRBV18 and TRBJ2-7, with TRBD2 matching 8 bases. This CDR3 spans 15 amino acids. Germline V CDR1 and CDR2: KGHSH, LQKENI. The V and J ends lost 1 base and 11 bases, in that order; junction bases with no gene match: 13. CDR3 region: CASSPLRTSPPLEYF. CDR3 DNA: TGTGCCAGCTCACCACTAAGGACTAGCCCCCCTTTGGAGTACTTC.

This chain's CDR3 is CASSMVAGEAFF. The CDR3 DNA reads TGTGCCAGTAGTATGGTGGCAGGAGAAGCTTTCTTT. The chain uses TRBV19 and TRBJ1-1; D not resolved. Trimming pared 3 bases from V and 8 bases from J, leaving 10 bases between. The CDR3 length is 12 residues. Germline V lookup: CDR1 LNHDA, CDR2 SQIVND (reference sequence).

This chain uses TRBV10-3 with TRBJ1-1; D possibly corresponds to TRBD1 (6 bases). The CDR3 runs to 13 residues. With 3 bases removed from V and 11 bases from J, the gap between germline ends came to 16 bases. Germline lookup yields CDR1 ENHRY and CDR2 SYGVKD. The CDR3, as DNA: TGTGCCATCAGTGAAACAGGGAACGCCGCTGCTTTCTTT. As protein: CAISETGNAAAFF.

V usage is TRBV7-9 and J usage is TRBJ2-2; 12 bases are shared with TRBD1. The V and J ends lost 5 bases and 3 bases, in that order; junction bases with no gene match: 1. Germline loops: CDR1 SEHNR, CDR2 FQNEAQ (reference sequence). This CDR3 has 15 residues. The CDR3 DNA reads as TGTGCCAGCAGCCGGGACAGGGGGCACACCGGGGAGCTGTTTTTT. Translating gives CASSRDRGHTGELFF. The full variable domain, its missing parts supplied by reference TRBV7-9 and TRBJ2-2, is DTGVSQNPRHKITKRGQNVTFRCDPISEHNRLYWYRQTLGQGPEFLTYFQNEAQLEKSRLLSDRFSAERPKGSFSTLEIQRTEQGDSAMYLCASSRDRGHTGELFFGEGSRLTVL.

The chain is built from TRBV20-1 and TRBJ2-5; unclear D gene. Trimming took 3 bases from V and 3 from J, leaving 5 bases between them. CDR3 length: 11 residues. The germline V gene has CDR1 DFQATT and CDR2 SNEGSKA (reference sequence). The CDR3 region has the DNA TGCAGTGCTAGCGGAAAAGAGACCCAGTACTTC. Residues: CSASGKETQYF.

The J gene is TRBJ2-2, the V gene TRBV11-2, with 11 positions matching TRBD2. Trimming took 6 bases from V and 4 from J; bases not matched to a gene: 7. Germline CDR1 is SGHAT and CDR2 is FQNNGV. This CDR3 contains 16 residues. The DNA of the CDR3 is TGTGCCAGCAGTTTTAGCGGGAGGGCCAGCACCGGGGAGCTGTTTTTT. This codes for CASSFSGRASTGELFF.